The T cell receptor beta chain described here comes from a study of shared clonotypes between healthy human individuals. It was about 100 million PBMCs that unsorted samples used for genomic DNA. TCRdb's table, derived via immunoSEQ multiplex PCR, lists solely in-frame clones and lacks some. This table holds about 490,000 clones, 70% to 85% found once. The source of this sequence is a woman aged 40 to 49 in good health. Some clones in this sample may be carry-over from other donors' samples. Sequencing was performed on PBMCs.

CDR3 loop: CATSRPGLAKNEQFF. CDR3 nucleotide sequence: TGTGCCACCAGCAGACCGGGACTAGCGAAGAATGAGCAGTTCTTC. V usage is TRBV15 and J usage is TRBJ2-1; 10 bases are shared with TRBD2. The ends lost 2 bases at V and 7 bases at J; junction bases unmatched: 5. The germline V gene has CDR1 LNHNV and CDR2 YYDKDF (reference sequence). This CDR3 has 15 amino acids.